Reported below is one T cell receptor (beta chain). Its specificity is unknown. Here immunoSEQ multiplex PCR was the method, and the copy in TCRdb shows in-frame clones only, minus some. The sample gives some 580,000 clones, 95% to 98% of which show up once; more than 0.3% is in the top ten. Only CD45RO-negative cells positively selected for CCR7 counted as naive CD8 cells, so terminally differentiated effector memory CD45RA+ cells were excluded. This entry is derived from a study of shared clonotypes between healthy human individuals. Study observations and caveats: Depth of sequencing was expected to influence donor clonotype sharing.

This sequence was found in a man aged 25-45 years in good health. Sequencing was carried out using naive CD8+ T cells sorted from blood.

The CDR3 loop is CASSGLAGESGELFF. The CDR3, as DNA: TGTGCCAGTAGTGGACTAGCGGGAGAATCCGGGGAGCTGTTTTTT. The rearrangement uses TRBV19 and TRBJ2-2; TRBD2 agrees at 13 bases. From germline, CDR1 is LNHDA and CDR2 SQIVND (reference sequence). The CDR3 is 15 amino acids. Germline trimming cut 5 bases from V and 6 bases from J; bases unmatched to any gene: 3.